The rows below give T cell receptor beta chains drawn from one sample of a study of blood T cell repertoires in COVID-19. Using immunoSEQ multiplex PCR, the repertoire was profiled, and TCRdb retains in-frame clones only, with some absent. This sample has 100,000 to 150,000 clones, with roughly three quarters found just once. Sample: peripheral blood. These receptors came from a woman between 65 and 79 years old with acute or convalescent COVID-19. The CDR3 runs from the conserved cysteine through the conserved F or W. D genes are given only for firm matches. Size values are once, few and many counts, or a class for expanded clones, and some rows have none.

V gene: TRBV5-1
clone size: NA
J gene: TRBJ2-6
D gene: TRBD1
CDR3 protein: CASSPWTGGSGANVLTF
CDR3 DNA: TGCGCCAGCAGCCCATGGACAGGGGGCTCTGGGGCCAACGTCCTGACTTTC

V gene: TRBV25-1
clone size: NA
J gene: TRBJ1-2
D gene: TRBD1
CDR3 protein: CASSPGTGNGYTF
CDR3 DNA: TGTGCCAGCAGTCCCGGGACAGGGAATGGCTACACCTTC

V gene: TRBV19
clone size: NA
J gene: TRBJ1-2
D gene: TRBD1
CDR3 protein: CASSPQDRSFGYTF
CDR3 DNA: TGTGCCAGTAGTCCCCAGGACAGGAGTTTTGGCTACACCTTC

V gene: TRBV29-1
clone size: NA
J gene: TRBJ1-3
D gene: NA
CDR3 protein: CSVQTELGNTIYF
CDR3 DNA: TGCAGCGTACAGACAGAACTTGGAAACACCATATATTTT

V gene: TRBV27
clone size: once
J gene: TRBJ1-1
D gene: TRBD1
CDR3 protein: CASSERQGLTEAFF
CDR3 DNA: TGTGCCAGCAGTGAAAGACAGGGCCTCACTGAAGCTTTCTTT

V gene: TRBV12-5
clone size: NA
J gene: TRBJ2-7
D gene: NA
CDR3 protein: CASGLGRESEQYF
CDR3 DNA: TGTGCTAGTGGTTTGGGGAGGGAAAGCGAGCAGTACTTC

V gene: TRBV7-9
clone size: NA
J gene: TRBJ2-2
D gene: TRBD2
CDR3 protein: CASLVLAGVRAGELFF
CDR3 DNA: TGTGCCAGCTTAGTACTAGCGGGAGTTCGAGCCGGGGAGCTGTTTTTT

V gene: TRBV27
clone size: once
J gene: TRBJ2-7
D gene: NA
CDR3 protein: CASSIGYEQYF
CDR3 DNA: TGTGCCAGCAGTATCGGTTACGAGCAGTACTTC

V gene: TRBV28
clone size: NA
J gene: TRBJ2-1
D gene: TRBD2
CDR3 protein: CASSLIPQRTSGIYNEQFF
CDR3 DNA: TGTGCCAGCAGTTTAATCCCCCAAAGGACTAGCGGGATTTACAATGAGCAGTTCTTC

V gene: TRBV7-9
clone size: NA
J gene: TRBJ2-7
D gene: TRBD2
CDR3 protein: CASSLASGMYEQYF
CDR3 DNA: TGTGCCAGCAGCTTAGCCAGCGGGATGTACGAGCAGTACTTC

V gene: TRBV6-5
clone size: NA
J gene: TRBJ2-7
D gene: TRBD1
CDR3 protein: CASSMTGIYEQYF
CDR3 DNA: TGTGCCAGCAGTATGACAGGGATATACGAGCAGTACTTC

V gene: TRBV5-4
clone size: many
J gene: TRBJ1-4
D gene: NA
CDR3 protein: CASSVEQGLLFF
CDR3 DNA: TGTGCCAGCAGTGTAGAACAGGGATTACTGTTTTTT

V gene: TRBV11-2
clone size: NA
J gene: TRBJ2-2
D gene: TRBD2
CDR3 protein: CASSYSGTNTGELFF
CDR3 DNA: TGTGCCAGCAGCTATAGCGGGACCAACACCGGGGAGCTGTTTTTT

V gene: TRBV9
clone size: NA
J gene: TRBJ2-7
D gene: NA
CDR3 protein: CASSEATGIQYF
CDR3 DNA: TGTGCCAGCAGCGAGGCGACCGGGATACAGTACTTC

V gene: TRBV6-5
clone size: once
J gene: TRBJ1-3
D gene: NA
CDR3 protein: CASSANLGNTIYF
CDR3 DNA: TGTGCCAGCAGCGCTAACCTGGGAAACACCATATATTTT

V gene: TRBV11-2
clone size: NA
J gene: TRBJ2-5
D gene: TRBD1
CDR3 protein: CASSRTGEETQYF
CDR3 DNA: TGTGCCAGCAGCCGGACAGGGGAGGAGACCCAGTACTTC

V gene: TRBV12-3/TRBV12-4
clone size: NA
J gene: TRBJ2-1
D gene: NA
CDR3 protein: CASSLNRWNEQFF
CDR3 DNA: TGTGCCAGCAGTTTAAACAGGTGGAATGAGCAGTTCTTC

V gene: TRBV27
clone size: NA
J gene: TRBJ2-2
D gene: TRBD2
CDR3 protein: CASTRTSGRGNTGELFF
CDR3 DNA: TGTGCCAGCACCCGGACTAGCGGGAGGGGAAACACCGGGGAGCTGTTTTTT

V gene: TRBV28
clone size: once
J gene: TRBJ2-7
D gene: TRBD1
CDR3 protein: CASSLIGTGKDEQYF
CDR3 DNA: TGTGCCAGCAGTCTAATAGGGACAGGGAAGGACGAGCAGTACTTC

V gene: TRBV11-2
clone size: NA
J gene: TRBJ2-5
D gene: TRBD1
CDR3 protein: CASRGRGQETQYF
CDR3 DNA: TGTGCCAGCAGAGGCAGGGGGCAGGAGACCCAGTACTTC

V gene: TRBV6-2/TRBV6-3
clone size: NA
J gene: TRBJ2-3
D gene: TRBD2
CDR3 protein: CASSPGLAGSLADTQYF
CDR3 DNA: TGTGCCAGCAGCCCTGGACTAGCGGGGTCCTTGGCAGATACGCAGTATTTT

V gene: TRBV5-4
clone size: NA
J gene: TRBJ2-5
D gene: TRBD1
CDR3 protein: CASSARQGPETQYF
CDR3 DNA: TGTGCCAGCAGCGCTCGACAGGGGCCAGAGACCCAGTACTTC

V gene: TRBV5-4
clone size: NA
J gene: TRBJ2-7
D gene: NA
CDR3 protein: CASSLGAAGGFYEQYF
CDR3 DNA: TGTGCCAGCAGCTTGGGAGCGGCAGGGGGGTTCTACGAGCAGTACTTC

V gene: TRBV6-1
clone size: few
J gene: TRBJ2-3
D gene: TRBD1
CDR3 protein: CASSEDFYRGLDPDTQYF
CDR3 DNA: TGTGCCAGCAGTGAAGACTTCTACAGGGGGCTTGATCCAGATACGCAGTATTTT

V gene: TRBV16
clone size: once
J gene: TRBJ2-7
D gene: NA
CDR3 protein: CASSDYRVHEQYF
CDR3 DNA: TGTGCCAGCAGCGATTACAGGGTCCACGAGCAGTACTTC

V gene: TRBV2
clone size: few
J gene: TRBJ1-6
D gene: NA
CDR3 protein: CACGGRGVDSPLHF
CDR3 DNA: TGTGCCTGCGGTGGCAGGGGCGTTGATTCACCCCTCCACTTT

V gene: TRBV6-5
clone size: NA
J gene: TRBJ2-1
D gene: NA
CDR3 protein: CASTGTRDYNEQFF
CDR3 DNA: TGTGCCAGCACAGGAACCCGGGACTACAATGAGCAGTTCTTC

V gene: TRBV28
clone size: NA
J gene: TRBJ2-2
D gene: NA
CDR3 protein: CASSLSGGNTGELFF
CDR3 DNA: TGTGCCAGCAGTTTATCCGGAGGGAACACCGGGGAGCTGTTTTTT

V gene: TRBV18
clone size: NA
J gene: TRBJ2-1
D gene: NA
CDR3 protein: CASSPNSRGSYNEQFF
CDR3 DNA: TGTGCCAGCTCACCGAATAGCCGCGGATCCTACAATGAGCAGTTCTTC

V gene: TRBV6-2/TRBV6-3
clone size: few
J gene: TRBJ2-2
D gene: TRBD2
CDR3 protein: CASSRGGGTGELFF
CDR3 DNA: TGTGCCAGCAGTCGGGGGGGCGGAACCGGGGAGCTGTTTTTT

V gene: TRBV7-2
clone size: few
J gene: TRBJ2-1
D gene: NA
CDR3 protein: CASSLSHNEQFF
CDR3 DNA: TGTGCCAGCAGCTTAAGCCACAATGAGCAGTTCTTC

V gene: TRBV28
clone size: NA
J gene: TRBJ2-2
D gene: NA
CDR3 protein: CASSRPSEGPGGTGELFF
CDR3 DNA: TGTGCCAGCAGCCGCCCCTCTGAGGGCCCCGGGGGCACCGGGGAGCTGTTTTTT

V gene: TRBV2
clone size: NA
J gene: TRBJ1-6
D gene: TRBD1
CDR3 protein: CASSGQGNNSPLHF
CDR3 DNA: TGTGCCAGCAGCGGACAGGGAAATAATTCACCCCTCCACTTT

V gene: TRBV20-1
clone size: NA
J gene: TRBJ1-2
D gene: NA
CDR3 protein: CSASLGAGGYTF
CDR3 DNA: TGCAGTGCTAGTTTGGGGGCGGGCGGCTACACCTTC

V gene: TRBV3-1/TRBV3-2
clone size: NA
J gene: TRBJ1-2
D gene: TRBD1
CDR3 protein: CASSHPDREYGYTF
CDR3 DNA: TGTGCCAGCAGCCACCCGGACAGGGAATATGGCTACACCTTC

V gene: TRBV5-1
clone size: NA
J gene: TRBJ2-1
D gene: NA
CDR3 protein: CASSLSGTGYNEQFF
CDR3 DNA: TGCGCCAGCAGCTTGAGCGGGACAGGCTACAATGAGCAGTTCTTC

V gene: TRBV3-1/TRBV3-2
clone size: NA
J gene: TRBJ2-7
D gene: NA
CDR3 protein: CASSQGGSTYEQYF
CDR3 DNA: TGTGCCAGCAGCCAGGGAGGCTCAACCTACGAGCAGTACTTC

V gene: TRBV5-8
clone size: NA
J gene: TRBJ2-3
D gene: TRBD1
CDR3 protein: CASSLGTGEADTQYF
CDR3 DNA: TGTGCCAGCAGCTTGGGGACAGGGGAGGCAGATACGCAGTATTTT

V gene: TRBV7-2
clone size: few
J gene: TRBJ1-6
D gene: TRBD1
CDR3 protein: CASSQTGAGNSPLHF
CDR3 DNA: TGTGCCAGCAGCCAAACAGGGGCCGGGAATTCACCCCTCCACTTT

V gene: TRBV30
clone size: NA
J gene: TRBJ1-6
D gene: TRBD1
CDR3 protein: CAWRDRGAYNSPLHF
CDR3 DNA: TGTGCCTGGAGGGACAGGGGCGCCTATAATTCACCCCTCCACTTT

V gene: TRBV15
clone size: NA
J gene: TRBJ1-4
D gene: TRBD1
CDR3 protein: CATQGTGGSNEKLFF
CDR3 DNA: TGTGCCACCCAGGGGACAGGGGGTAGTAATGAAAAACTGTTTTTT